This T cell receptor beta chain was sequenced during a study of blood T cell repertoires in COVID-19. On the study more broadly: Sites in the United States, Italy and Spain provided acute and convalescent COVID-19 samples. Nucleic acid was either cDNA or gDNA, and it came from T cells, B-cell-depleted T cells, or PBMCs.

Per the original data handling: Reference gene primer amplification gave nucleated cell count estimates. Method: immunoSEQ multiplex PCR; TCRdb's copy keeps in-frame clones and lacks some. V, J and clone size reflect that table, while D and trimming were determined from the DNA. The top ten clones hold less than 20% of a sample with roughly 100,000 clones, about four fifths of them seen once. This clone was found a few times. The CDR3 contains 17 residues. The J segment lost 5 bases and the V segment lost 3 bases, leaving 5 bases of the junction unmatched. Germline CDR1 reads KGHDR; CDR2 reads SFDVKD.

The receptor comes from a woman older than 75 with acute or convalescent COVID-19. The chain uses TRBV24-1 and TRBJ2-3; 15 positions match TRBD2. Specimen: peripheral blood. The CDR3 here is CATSDPLGLAGGDTQYF. CDR3 nucleotides: TGTGCCACCAGTGATCCTTTGGGACTAGCGGGAGGAGATACGCAGTATTTT.